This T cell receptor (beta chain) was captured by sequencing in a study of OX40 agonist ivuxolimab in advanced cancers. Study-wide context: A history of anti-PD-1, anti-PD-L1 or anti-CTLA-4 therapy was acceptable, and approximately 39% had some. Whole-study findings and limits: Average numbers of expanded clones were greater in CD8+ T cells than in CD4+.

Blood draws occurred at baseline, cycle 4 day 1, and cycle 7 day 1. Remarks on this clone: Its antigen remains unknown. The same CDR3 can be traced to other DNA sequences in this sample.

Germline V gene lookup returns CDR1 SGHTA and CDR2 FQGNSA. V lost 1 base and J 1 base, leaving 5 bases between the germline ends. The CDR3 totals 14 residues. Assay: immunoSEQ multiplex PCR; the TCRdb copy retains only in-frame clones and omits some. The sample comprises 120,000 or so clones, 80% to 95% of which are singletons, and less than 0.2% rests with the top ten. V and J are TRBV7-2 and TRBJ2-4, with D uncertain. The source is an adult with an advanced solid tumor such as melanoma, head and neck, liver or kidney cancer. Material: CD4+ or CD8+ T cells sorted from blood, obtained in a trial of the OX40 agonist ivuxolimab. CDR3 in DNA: TGTGCCAGCAGCTTAGTAGGGGCCAAAAACATTCAGTACTTC. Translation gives CASSLVGAKNIQYF.